This TCR beta chain was captured by sequencing in a study of T-cell memory formation after mild COVID-19 (dated by TCRdb to the early 2020s). Regarding the study in general: TCR sequence clusters from the two donors were found to be largely donor specific. Two young, previously healthy adult volunteers made up the cohort, one male and one female. T-cell clones expanding and contracting after mild COVID-19 in two donors were tracked by longitudinal TCRalpha and TCRbeta repertoire sequencing.

This clonotype was counted a few times. Its specific antigen is unknown. No qualities accompany the bases; no much larger clone lies one base away. Results the study describes overall, beyond this receptor: Clones contracting from day 15 to 85 had balanced CD4/CD8 phenotypes, while a second wave expanding from day 15 to 37 was biased towards CD4+. Contracting CD4+ clones were located mainly in the CM and EM memory subsets, whereas CD8+ clones were found to be enriched in EMRA. SARS-CoV-2 specificity was not confirmed for the second-wave clones peaking on day 37. The study covered only two mild cases, and larger cohorts including severe cases with pre-infection samples were considered necessary. The detection of some responding clones in pre-infection memory suggests that pre-existing cross-reactive memory T cells joined the SARS-CoV-2 response.

TCRdb records Illumina NovaSeq 6000 as the sequencer. TCRalpha and TCRbeta cDNA libraries were built by 5'RACE with constant-segment primers, adding sample barcodes and unique molecular identifiers. Trizol reagent was used to extract RNA from every sample. The libraries were amplified in two PCR steps, and the second step added a second sample barcode and Illumina TruSeq adapters. Sequencing of the libraries was done on an Illumina NovaSeq, producing 2 x 150 bp paired-end reads. The original pipeline was this. With migec v1.2.7, reads were demultiplexed and then collapsed into UMI-guided consensus sequences. Using mixcr v2.1.11, UMI consensuses were aligned to TRA and TRB V and J templates and then assembled into clonotypes. A clonotype was counted as expanded or contracted only when both edgeR and NoisET called the clonotype significant, with the noise models trained on biological replicates. For edgeR calls, a false discovery rate-adjusted p below 0.01 and a log2 fold-change threshold of 1 were applied. As an exploratory analysis of dynamics, max-normalized trajectories of the 1000 most abundant clonotypes were examined with PCA combined with hierarchical clustering. Each responding clone was given a CD4 or CD8 phenotype based on the CD4+ and CD8+ repertoires, which had been sequenced separately. TCRdb reworked the public reads: Q25 trimming with fastp, MiXCR clone assembly, productive beta chains retained. Rows matching on CDR3 protein sequence are summarized as one entry with the most common DNA and genes. The V and J calls and clone size are TCRdb's, not the authors'. Recorded for this sample are 90,000 to 120,000 distinct CDR3 sequences; approximately 15% of them occurred a single time. Around 40% of the sample is in the top ten clones.

As encoded in the germline V gene (reference sequence), CDR1 is DFQATT while CDR2 is SNEGSKA. Spanning cysteine to phenylalanine, the CDR3 consists of 19 amino acids. Just CDR3 DNA is preserved here, 57 bases in frame from base 1. V loses 3 bases, J loses 6 bases, and the germline ends lie 32 bases apart. Ficoll-Paque density gradient centrifugation was the method used to isolate PBMCs. The receptor was isolated from a man aged 18 to 29 who had mild COVID-19 (a few samples of this study predate the infection). The sample titles of this study are shuffled in the database, so cell type and time point are left out; the donor was told from shared clones. The sequence links TRBV20-1 to TRBJ1-2; possibly the D gene is TRBD1, per 6 matching bases. The sequencing input was PBMCs or a T cell subset sorted from them (not recorded which). CDR3 region: CSARSTLSDSTVVVDGYTF. The nucleotide sequence reads TGCAGTGCTAGGTCAACCCTCTCGGACAGTACGGTGGTGGTAGATGGCTACACCTTC.